Each of the 20 T cell receptor beta chains below was sequenced from the same sample in a study of blood T cell repertoires in COVID-19. Clones were read by immunoSEQ multiplex PCR, and TCRdb kept only the in-frame ones, dropping some. The sample consists of approximately 250,000 clones, about 87% of them appearing once. The specimen was peripheral blood. Receptor source: a human donor in a cohort sampled during active COVID-19.

The CDR3 reads CASPRGTGYHGELFF. For the CDR3, the DNA is TGCGCCAGCCCGAGGGGGACAGGGTATCACGGGGAGCTGTTTTTT. The rearrangement joins TRBV23-1 to TRBJ2-2, with 9 bases fitting TRBD1. TRBV23-1 is known as an ORF, though its function is uncertain. J was trimmed by 7 bases and V by 8 bases; bases with no gene match: 11. This CDR3 contains 15 residues.

J is TRBJ1-6 and V is TRBV6-5; possible D gene TRBD1, 6 bases. Germline CDR1 MNHEY, CDR2 SVGAGI. The CDR3 has 12 amino acids. The ends were cut back, 6 bases at V and 8 bases at J, with 8 bases in the middle. The CDR3 DNA sequence: TGTGCCAGCAGAGAGGGGGATTCACCCCTCCACTTT. As protein: CASREGDSPLHF.

The chain links TRBV25-1 to TRBJ1-2; D unresolved. V lost 3 bases and J 5 bases, leaving 13 bases between the germline ends. Germline CDR1 reads MGHDK; CDR2 reads SYGVNS. The CDR3 length is 14 residues. The CDR3 sequence: CASSDRVGPYGYTF. CDR3 in DNA: TGTGCCAGCAGTGACCGTGTGGGCCCTTATGGCTACACCTTC.

The sample holds a few counts of this clone. This chain links TRBV2 with TRBJ2-1; 16 bases fit TRBD2. Germline-derived CDR1 and CDR2 are SNHLY and FYNNEI. J was trimmed by 2 bases and V by 7 bases; bases with no gene match: 11. This CDR3 comprises 19 residues. The CDR3 reads CASIGTSGRALTAYNEQFF. The DNA of the CDR3 is TGTGCCAGCATCGGGACTAGCGGGAGGGCCCTCACTGCCTACAATGAGCAGTTCTTC. Together with reference TRBV2 and TRBJ2-1, the CDR3 gives the full variable domain: EPEVTQTPSHQVTQMGQEVILRCVPISNHLYFYWYRQILGQKVEFLVSFYNNEISEKSEIFDDQFSVERPDGSNFTLKIRSTKLEDSAMYFCASIGTSGRALTAYNEQFFGPGTRLTVL.

J is TRBJ2-1 and V is TRBV18; 8 positions agree with TRBD1. V dropped 4 bases and J dropped 8; count of bases not matched to a gene: 7. There are 14 residues in the CDR3. The V gene's germline CDR1 is KGHSH and CDR2 LQKENI. The CDR3 sequence is CASSLRQGMHEQFF. The CDR3 bases are TGTGCCAGCTCACTGCGACAGGGGATGCATGAGCAGTTCTTC.

This rearrangement joins TRBV3-1 (or the pseudogene TRBV3-2) to TRBJ2-1; possible D gene TRBD2, 7 bases. The germline V and J ends were trimmed by 1 base and 8 bases, with 21 bases remaining between them. The germline V gene has CDR1 LGHDT and CDR2 YNNKEL (reference sequence). The CDR3 spans 17 residues. This CDR3 is CASSQAFLGGGPDEQFF. The CDR3 DNA reads TGTGCCAGCAGCCAAGCTTTCCTGGGGGGGGGCCCCGATGAGCAGTTCTTC.

The chain is built from TRBV10-2 and TRBJ2-1, with 9 bases lining up with TRBD1. Losses at the gene ends were 6 bases for V and 9 bases for J; bases not matched to a gene: 3. The CDR3 contains 12 residues. Germline V CDR1 and CDR2: WSHSY, SAAADI. CDR3 residues: CASRGQGPEQFF. For the CDR3, the DNA is TGCGCCAGCAGGGGACAGGGTCCTGAGCAGTTCTTC.

J is TRBJ1-4 and V is TRBV5-1, with D hard to call. This CDR3 has 14 amino acids. CDR1 is SGHRS, CDR2 YFSETQ, per germline. Trimming took off 0 bases at V and 4 bases at J, with 7 bases between the two ends. The CDR3 nucleotides read TGCGCCAGCAGCTTGGACCCAGTTAATGAAAAACTGTTTTTT. Protein sequence: CASSLDPVNEKLFF.

V gene TRBV11-2 combines with J gene TRBJ2-1, with TRBD2 matching over 10 bases. CDR1 and CDR2 from the germline V gene are SGHAT and FQNNGV. The CDR3 has 16 residues. The V segment lost 1 base and the J segment 0 bases; nucleotides outside the gene matches: 0. For the CDR3, the DNA is TGTGCCAGCAGCTTAGTAGCGGGGGGCTCCTACAATGAGCAGTTCTTC. As protein: CASSLVAGGSYNEQFF.

The V and J genes are TRBV15 and TRBJ1-1; 8 bases align to TRBD1. Germline assignment: CDR1 LNHNV and CDR2 YYDKDF (reference sequence). V trimming: 3 bases; J trimming: 3 bases; junction bases outside the gene matches: 6. The CDR3 covers 15 residues. CDR3 residues: CATSRDRDWDTEAFF. In nucleotides, the CDR3 is TGTGCCACCAGCAGGGACAGGGATTGGGACACTGAAGCTTTCTTT.

V and J are TRBV6-6 and TRBJ1-2; the D gene is possibly TRBD1 (6 bases). In germline, CDR1 is MNHNY, CDR2 SVGAGI (reference sequence). V lost 6 bases, J lost 7 bases, and 18 bases lay in between. The CDR3 covers 14 residues. DNA of the CDR3: TGTGCCAGCAGGCAGCCGGGACAAGAAATTGGCTACACCTTC. Encoded protein: CASRQPGQEIGYTF.

The J gene is TRBJ1-2, the V gene TRBV14, with 9 bases aligning to TRBD1. The CDR3 consists of 15 residues. V gave up 2 bases and J gave up 4 bases; unmatched junction bases: 5. Germline V gene data show CDR1 as SGHDN and CDR2 as FVKESK. The CDR3 DNA reads as TGTGCCAGCAGCCAAACGGGACAGGGAGGCTATGGCTACACCTTC. Translating gives CASSQTGQGGYGYTF.

CDR3 in DNA: TGTGCCAGCAGTTACTCAGGACAGGTTGGTACAGCTTTCTTT. Its protein is CASSYSGQVGTAFF. V and J are TRBV6-5 and TRBJ1-1; TRBD1 aligns across 7 bases. Germline CDR1 MNHEY, CDR2 SVGAGI. CDR3 length equals 14 residues. V was clipped by 0 bases and J by 10 bases; unmatched bases: 8.

The chain combines TRBV5-1 with TRBJ2-7; 9 bases agree with TRBD1. V lost 4 bases, J lost 4 bases, and 6 bases stayed unmatched. In germline, CDR1 is SGHRS, CDR2 YFSETQ. The CDR3 has 14 amino acids. CDR3 DNA: TGCGCCAGCAGCCTCCGGGACAGGGAGTACGAGCAGTACTTC. Its protein is CASSLRDREYEQYF.

This chain joins TRBV2 and TRBJ1-1; D ambiguous. With 4 bases removed from V and 7 bases from J, the gap between germline ends came to 19 bases. CDR3 length equals 15 residues. CDR1 and CDR2 from the germline V gene are SNHLY and FYNNEI. This CDR3 is CASSGEFWAEGEAFF. DNA for the CDR3: TGTGCCAGCAGTGGAGAATTTTGGGCAGAAGGTGAAGCTTTCTTT.

The rearrangement joins TRBV5-1 to TRBJ2-7, with D unclear. The V and J ends lost 5 bases and 1 base respectively, with 13 bases between them. Germline loops: CDR1 SGHRS, CDR2 YFSETQ. The CDR3 is 14 residues long. CDR3 sequence: CASRLEDGSYEQYF. In DNA form, the CDR3 reads TGCGCCAGCAGGCTTGAGGATGGGTCCTACGAGCAGTACTTC.

Only a few counts were recorded for this clone. The J gene is TRBJ2-2, the V gene TRBV4-1, with 10 positions matching TRBD2. With V trimmed by 0 bases and J by 6 bases, 7 bases remained unmatched. CDR3 length: 17 amino acids. Germline CDR1 is MGHRA and CDR2 is YSYEKL. DNA of the CDR3: TGCGCCAGCAGCCAAGATGAGTCGCTAGCGGGAGCCGGGGAGCTGTTTTTT. Protein: CASSQDESLAGAGELFF.

This sequence joins TRBV9 and TRBJ2-1; 10 bases agree with TRBD1. After removal of 6 bases from V and 8 bases from J, the junction contained 11 bases not matched to a gene. Germline V CDR1 and CDR2: SGDLS, YYNGEE. The CDR3 is made up of 15 amino acids. CDR3 in DNA: TGTGCCAGCACCCGGGGGGGGACAGGGGAGTATGAGCAGTTCTTC. Amino acids: CASTRGGTGEYEQFF.

This rearrangement joins TRBV6-5 to TRBJ2-3, with 10 bases matching TRBD2. Trimming took 7 bases from V and 3 from J; bases not matched to a gene: 7. The CDR3 has 15 amino acids. Germline V lookup: CDR1 MNHEY, CDR2 SVGAGI. The CDR3 region is CASTLRTSGTDTQYF. Written as DNA, the CDR3 is TGTGCCAGCACACTGAGGACTAGCGGAACAGATACGCAGTATTTT.

The chain links TRBV6-6 to TRBJ2-2; TRBD2 matches 15 bases. CDR3 size: 16 residues. After removal of 4 bases from V and 4 bases from J, the junction contained 1 base not matched to a gene. The germline CDR1 and CDR2 sequences are MNHNY and SVGAGI (reference sequence). CDR3 loop: CASSSGLAGGTGELFF. The CDR3 bases are TGTGCCAGCAGTTCGGGACTAGCGGGGGGCACCGGGGAGCTGTTTTTT.